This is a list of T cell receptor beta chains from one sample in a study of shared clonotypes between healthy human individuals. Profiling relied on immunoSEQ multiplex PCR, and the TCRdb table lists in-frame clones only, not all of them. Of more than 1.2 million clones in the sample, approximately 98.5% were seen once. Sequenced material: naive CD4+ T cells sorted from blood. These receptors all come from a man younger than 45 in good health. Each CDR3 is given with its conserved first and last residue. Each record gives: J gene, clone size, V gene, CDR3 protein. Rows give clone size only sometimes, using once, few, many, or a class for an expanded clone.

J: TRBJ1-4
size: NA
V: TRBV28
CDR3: CASTPSGRANEKLFF

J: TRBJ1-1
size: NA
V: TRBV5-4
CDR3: CASSLSLGNTEAFF

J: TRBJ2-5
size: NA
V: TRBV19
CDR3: CASTPTRRERQETQYF

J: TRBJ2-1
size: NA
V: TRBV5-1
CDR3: CASSQGLGDNEQFF

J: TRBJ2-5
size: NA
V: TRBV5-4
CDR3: CASRERGGTETQYF

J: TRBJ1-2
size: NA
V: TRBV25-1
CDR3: CASSETNNYGYTF

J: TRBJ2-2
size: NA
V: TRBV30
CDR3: CAWSVLETGELFF

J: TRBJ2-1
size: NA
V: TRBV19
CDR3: CASSIDALTTKKFF

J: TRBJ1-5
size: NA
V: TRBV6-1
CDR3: CASSARLSRNQPQHF

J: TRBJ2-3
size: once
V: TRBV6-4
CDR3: CASSLSGRVTDTQYF

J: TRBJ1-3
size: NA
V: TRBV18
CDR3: CASSPKTSTSGNTIYF

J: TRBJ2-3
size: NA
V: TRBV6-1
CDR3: CASKTSGKADTQYF

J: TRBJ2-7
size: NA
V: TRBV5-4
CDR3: CASSQESQSSYEQYF

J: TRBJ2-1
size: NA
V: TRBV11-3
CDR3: CASSPSGTSYNEQFF

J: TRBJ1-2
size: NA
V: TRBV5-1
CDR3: CASSLDPPTTGTYGYTF

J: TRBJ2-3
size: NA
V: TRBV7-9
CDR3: CASSLVVAADTQYF

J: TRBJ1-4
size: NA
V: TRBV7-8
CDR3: CASRQNRVDEKLFF

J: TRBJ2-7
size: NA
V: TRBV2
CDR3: CASSEGGPVYEQYF

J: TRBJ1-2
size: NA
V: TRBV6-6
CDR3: CASREPGQGLFGYTF

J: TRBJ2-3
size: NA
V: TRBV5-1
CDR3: CASSRDFSSTDTQYF

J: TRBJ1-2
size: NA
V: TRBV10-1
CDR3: CASGNGDGYTF

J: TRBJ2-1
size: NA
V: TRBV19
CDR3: CASSSLAGGQAHNEQFF

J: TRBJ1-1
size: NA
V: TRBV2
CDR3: CASSTSQGSEAFF

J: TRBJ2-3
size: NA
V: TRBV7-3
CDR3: CASSLIPGGADTQYF

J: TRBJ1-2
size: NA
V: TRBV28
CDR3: CASRQTGGAGYGYTF

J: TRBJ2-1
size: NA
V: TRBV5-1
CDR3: CASSLAQGSAYNEQFF

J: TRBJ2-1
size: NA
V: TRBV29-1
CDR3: CSVGLTGIDEQFF

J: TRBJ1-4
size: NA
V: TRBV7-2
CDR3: CASSLGVGEKLFF

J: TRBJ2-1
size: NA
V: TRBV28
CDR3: CASSLRHGYVEQFF

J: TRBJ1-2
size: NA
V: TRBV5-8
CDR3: CASSLAGVYGYTF

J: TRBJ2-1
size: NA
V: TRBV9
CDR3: CASSPSGSSYNEQFF

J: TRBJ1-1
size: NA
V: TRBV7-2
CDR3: CASSLDGGSNTEAFF

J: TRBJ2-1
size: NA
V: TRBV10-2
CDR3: CASSVPTSGKTYNEQFF

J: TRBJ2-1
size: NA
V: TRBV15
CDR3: CATSSGGTSGPNEQFF

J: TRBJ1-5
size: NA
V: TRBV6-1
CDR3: CASSGGSSNQPQHF

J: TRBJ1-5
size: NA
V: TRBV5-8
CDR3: CASSLVTGPPGTQHF

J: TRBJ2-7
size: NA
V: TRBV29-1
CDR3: CSVDRTGGSEQYF

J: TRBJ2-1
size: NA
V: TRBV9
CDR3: CASSWTTNNEQFF

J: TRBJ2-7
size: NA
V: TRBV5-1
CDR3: CASSLEGVSYEQYF

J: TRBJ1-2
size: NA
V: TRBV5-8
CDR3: CASSTRGPNYGYTF

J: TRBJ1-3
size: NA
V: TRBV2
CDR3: CASSIQGQGNTIYF

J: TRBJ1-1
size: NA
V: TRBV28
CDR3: CASSTFAGGNTEAFF

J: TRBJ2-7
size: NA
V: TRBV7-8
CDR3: CASSSRLRLTSGSHYEQYF

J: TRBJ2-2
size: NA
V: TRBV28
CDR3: CASRLGVLGELFF

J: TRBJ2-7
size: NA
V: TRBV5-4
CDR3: CASTPNLNNEQYF

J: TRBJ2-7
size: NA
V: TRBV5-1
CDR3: CASSQGTTRYEQYF

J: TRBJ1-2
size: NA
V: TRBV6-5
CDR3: CASSYGAGLEGYTF

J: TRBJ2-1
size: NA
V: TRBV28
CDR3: CASSRLAGVGNEQFF

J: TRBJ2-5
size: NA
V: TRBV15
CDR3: CATSPHRPAQETQYF

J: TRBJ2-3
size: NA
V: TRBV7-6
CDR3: CASSPRGSDTQYF

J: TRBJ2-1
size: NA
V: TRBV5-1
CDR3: CASSFSGPGNEQFF

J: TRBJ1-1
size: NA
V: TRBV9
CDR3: CASSGRSRGENTEAFF

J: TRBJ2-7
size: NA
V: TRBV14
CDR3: CASSQVGGRYEQYF

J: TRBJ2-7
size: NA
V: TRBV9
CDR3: CASSVTVGGAGGSYEQYF

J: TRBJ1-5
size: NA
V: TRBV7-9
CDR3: CASSRTGDGPQHF

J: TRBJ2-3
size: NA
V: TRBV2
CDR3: CASSDLGGSTDTQYF

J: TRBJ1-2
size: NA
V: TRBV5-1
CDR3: CASSPRLEPYYGYTF

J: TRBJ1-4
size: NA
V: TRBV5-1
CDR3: CASSRDRANEKLFF

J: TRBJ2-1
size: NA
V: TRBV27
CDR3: CASSLRWRERVWNEQFF